Presented here are 17 T cell receptor beta chains from one specimen sequenced in a study of cytomegalovirus exposure and HLA in healthy donors. PCR employed 60 Vbeta and 13 Jbeta primers. Data came from immunoSEQ multiplex PCR; TCRdb stores just in-frame clones and leaves some out. This table holds approximately 200,000 clones, approximately 85% found once. Sequencing input: PBMCs. These receptors were collected from a girl aged 5-17 years in good health and CMV-seropositive.

V and J are TRBV4-2 and TRBJ1-5; 11 bases fit TRBD1. With V trimmed by 4 bases and J by 7 bases, 9 bases remained unmatched. This CDR3 is 16 amino acids long. CDR1 is LGHNA, CDR2 YNFKEQ, per germline. CDR3 residues: CASSLARDRGIQPQHF. The CDR3 coding sequence is TGTGCCAGCAGCCTGGCCCGGGACAGGGGGATCCAGCCCCAGCATTTT.

J is TRBJ2-2 and V is TRBV10-3, with TRBD1 identical over 10 bases. Germline loops: CDR1 ENHRY, CDR2 SYGVKD. The V segment lost 6 bases and the J segment 8 bases; nucleotides outside the gene matches: 6. The CDR3 loop spans 14 amino acids. The CDR3 reads CAIRTGGALGELFF. In DNA form, the CDR3 reads TGTGCCATCAGGACAGGGGGCGCCTTGGGGGAGCTGTTTTTT.

This clone was picked up one time. This rearrangement joins TRBV11-3 to TRBJ2-3; 11 nucleotides match TRBD2. The germline CDR1 and CDR2 sequences are SGHNT and YENEEA. Trimming cost V 5 bases and J 5 bases; bases outside gene matches: 3. CDR3 size: 14 residues. Here the CDR3 reads CASSTGTSGDTQYF. The CDR3 bases are TGTGCCAGCAGCACCGGGACTAGCGGAGATACGCAGTATTTT. Drawing the rest from reference TRBV11-3 and TRBJ2-3, the complete variable domain is EAGVVQSPRYKIIEKKQPVAFWCNPISGHNTLYWYLQNLGQGPELLIRYENEEAVDDSQLPKDRFSAERLKGVDSTLKIQPAELGDSAVYLCASSTGTSGDTQYFGPGTRLTVL.

The chain is built from TRBV5-1 and TRBJ2-7, with TRBD1 as a possible D gene (6 bases). The germline V and J ends were trimmed by 0 bases and 5 bases, with 15 bases remaining between them. The germline gives CDR1 SGHRS, CDR2 YFSETQ. The CDR3 consists of 15 residues. CDR3 DNA: TGCGCCAGCAGCTTGGAAGTCCCAGGGGACAACGAGCAGTACTTC. The encoded protein is CASSLEVPGDNEQYF.

The V call is TRBV7-2, the J call TRBJ1-2, with a weak D call TRBD1 (6 bases). This CDR3 has 15 residues. Trimming cost V 5 bases and J 5 bases, with 18 bases left between them. Germline assignment: CDR1 SGHTA and CDR2 FQGNSA. CDR3 protein: CASSLTTGGGYGYTF. Written as DNA, the CDR3 is TGTGCCAGCAGCCTGACCACGGGGGGCGGGTATGGCTACACCTTC.

The chain links TRBV30 to TRBJ1-4, with 7 positions matching TRBD1. The CDR3 has 14 residues. Germline CDR1 GTSNPN, CDR2 SVGIG (reference sequence). J was trimmed by 8 bases and V by 3 bases; bases with no gene match: 9. The CDR3 region has the DNA TGTGCCTGGAGCACGGGACAGAAGCTGGAAAAACTGTTTTTT. It encodes CAWSTGQKLEKLFF.

This clone has just one count. V is TRBV12-5 and J is TRBJ1-1; a weak D match, TRBD1 (6 bases). CDR1 and CDR2 (germline): LGHNT, FRNRAP. The V and J ends lost 0 bases and 1 base respectively, with 9 bases between them. The CDR3 spans 15 residues. The CDR3 nucleotides read TGTGCTAGTGGTTTGGTAGGGGGGGGGAACACTGAAGCTTTCTTT. It codes for CASGLVGGGNTEAFF.

This clone appeared a few times. The chain carries TRBV29-1 and TRBJ1-2; a weak D match, TRBD1 (5 bases). Trimming left V 2 bases short and J 6 bases short, with 7 bases between. There are 11 residues in the CDR3. CDR1 SQVTM and CDR2 ANQGSEA come from the germline V gene. CDR3 in DNA: TGCAGCGTTGAACAGGGAAATGGCTACACCTTC. The encoded protein is CSVEQGNGYTF.

The chain joins TRBV5-6 to TRBJ2-7; a possible D gene is TRBD2 (5 bases). This CDR3 comprises 12 residues. V gave up 3 bases and J gave up 2 bases, with 6 bases separating them. The germline V gene has CDR1 SGHDT and CDR2 YYEEEE. The CDR3 DNA reads TGTGCCAGCAGCTCCGGGACCTACGAGCAGTACTTC. Translating gives CASSSGTYEQYF.

The chain has TRBV6-6 and TRBJ2-1, with D maybe TRBD2 (5 bases). The CDR3 is 12 residues long. Trimming removed 8 bases from V and 4 bases from J, with 9 bases in between. From germline, CDR1 is MNHNY and CDR2 SVGAGI (reference sequence). This chain's CDR3 is CASVRGYNEQFF. In nucleotides, the CDR3 is TGTGCCAGCGTCCGGGGATACAATGAGCAGTTCTTC.

The chain employs TRBV10-3 and TRBJ2-1; possible D gene TRBD1, 6 bases. Per germline, CDR1 ENHRY and CDR2 SYGVKD. The CDR3 contains 11 residues. V lost 8 bases and J lost 7, with 9 bases in between. The CDR3 here is CAIGGTNEQFF. As DNA, the CDR3 is TGTGCCATCGGGGGCACGAATGAGCAGTTCTTC.

V gene TRBV6-6 combines with J gene TRBJ1-3, with 8 bases matching TRBD1. This CDR3 is 15 amino acids long. Trimming took 1 base from V and 4 from J; bases not matched to a gene: 3. Per the germline V gene, CDR1 is MNHNY and CDR2 is SVGAGI (reference sequence). Written as DNA, the CDR3 is TGTGCCAGCAGTTACTGGACAGGGCAAGGAAACACCATATATTTT. Amino acids: CASSYWTGQGNTIYF.

The chain has TRBV10-3 and TRBJ1-2; 9 nucleotides align to TRBD1. This CDR3 region has 16 residues. Germline CDR1 reads ENHRY; CDR2 reads SYGVKD. V shed 5 bases and J 6 bases; nucleotides not matched to a gene: 13. DNA of the CDR3: TGTGCCATCAGTAACGACAGGGGGTTTTCTCAGGATGGCTACACCTTC. Amino acid sequence: CAISNDRGFSQDGYTF.

This rearrangement joins TRBV18 to TRBJ2-7, with D possibly TRBD1 on 5 matching bases. V was trimmed by 6 bases and J by 1 base, leaving 19 bases between them. The CDR3 covers 16 residues. Germline CDR1 KGHSH, CDR2 LQKENI. The CDR3 protein is CASSRTLLTESYEQYF. The CDR3 DNA sequence: TGTGCCAGCTCTCGTACCTTACTGACAGAGTCCTACGAGCAGTACTTC.

The chain carries TRBV6-5 and TRBJ2-7, with D tentatively TRBD2 (6 bases). This CDR3 is built from 13 residues. CDR1 MNHEY and CDR2 SVGAGI come from the germline V gene. Trimming removed 0 bases from V and 7 bases from J, with 10 bases in between. The DNA of the CDR3 is TGTGCCAGCAGTTACTCGAACGGACTAGAGCAGTACTTC. Residues: CASSYSNGLEQYF.

V is TRBV5-1 and J is TRBJ1-1; D call uncertain. The length of the CDR3 is 15 residues. Germline loops: CDR1 SGHRS, CDR2 YFSETQ. The CDR3 region has the DNA TGCGCATCCTCACTCCACCGAGGGCTTGAGGCTGAAGCTTTCTTT. Protein: CASSLHRGLEAEAFF.

The rearrangement links TRBV5-1 to TRBJ2-5; D unclear. This CDR3 has 11 residues. The V gene lost 0 bases and the J gene lost 7 bases, with 4 bases spanning the gap. The V gene's germline CDR1 is SGHRS and CDR2 YFSETQ. CDR3 coding DNA: TGCGCCAGCAGCTTGGACGGGACCCAGTACTTC. Amino acid sequence: CASSLDGTQYF.